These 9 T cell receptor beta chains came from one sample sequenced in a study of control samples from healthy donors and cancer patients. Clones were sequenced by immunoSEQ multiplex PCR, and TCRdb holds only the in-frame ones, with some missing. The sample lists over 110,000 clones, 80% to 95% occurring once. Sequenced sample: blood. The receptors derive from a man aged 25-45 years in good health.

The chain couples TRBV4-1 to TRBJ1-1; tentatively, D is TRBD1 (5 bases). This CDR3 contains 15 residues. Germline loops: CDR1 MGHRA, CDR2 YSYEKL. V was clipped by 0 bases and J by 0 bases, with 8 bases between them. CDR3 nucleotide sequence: TGCGCCAGCAGCCAAGAGAGGGGCATGAACACTGAAGCTTTCTTT. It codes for CASSQERGMNTEAFF.

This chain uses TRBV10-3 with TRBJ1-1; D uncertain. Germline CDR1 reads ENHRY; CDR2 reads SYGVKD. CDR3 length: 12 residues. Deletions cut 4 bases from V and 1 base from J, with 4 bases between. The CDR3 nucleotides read TGTGCCATCAGTGGAGCGAACACTGAAGCTTTCTTT. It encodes CAISGANTEAFF.

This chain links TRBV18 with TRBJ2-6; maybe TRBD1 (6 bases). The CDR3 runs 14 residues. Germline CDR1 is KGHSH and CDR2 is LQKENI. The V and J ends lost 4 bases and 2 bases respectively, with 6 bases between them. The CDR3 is CASSQGAGANVLTF. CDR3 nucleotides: TGTGCCAGCTCACAGGGGGCTGGGGCCAACGTCCTGACTTTC.

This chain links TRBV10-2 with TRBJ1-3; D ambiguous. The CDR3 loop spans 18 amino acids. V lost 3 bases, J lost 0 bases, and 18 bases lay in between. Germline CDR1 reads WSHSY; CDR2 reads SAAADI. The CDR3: CASSDYQAHPFSGNTIYF. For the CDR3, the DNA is TGCGCCAGCAGTGATTATCAGGCGCATCCTTTCTCTGGAAACACCATATATTTT.

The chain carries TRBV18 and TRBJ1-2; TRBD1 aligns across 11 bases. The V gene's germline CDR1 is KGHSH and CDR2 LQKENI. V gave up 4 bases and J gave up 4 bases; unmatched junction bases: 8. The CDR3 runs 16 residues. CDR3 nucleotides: TGTGCCAGCTCACGGGATGGACAGGGGGCTAGCTATGGCTACACCTTC. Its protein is CASSRDGQGASYGYTF.

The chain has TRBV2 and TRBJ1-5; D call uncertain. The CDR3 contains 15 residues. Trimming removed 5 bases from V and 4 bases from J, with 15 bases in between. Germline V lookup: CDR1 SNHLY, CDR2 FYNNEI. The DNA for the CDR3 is TGTGCCAGCAGTTCTGCACGGGGTAAAAATCAGCCCCAGCATTTT. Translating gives CASSSARGKNQPQHF.

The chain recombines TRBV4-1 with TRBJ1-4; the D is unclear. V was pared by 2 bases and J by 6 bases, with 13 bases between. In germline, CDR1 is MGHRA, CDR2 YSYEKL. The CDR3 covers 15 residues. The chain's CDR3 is CASSQSGERDEKLFF. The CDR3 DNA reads TGCGCCAGCAGCCAATCAGGAGAGAGAGATGAAAAACTGTTTTTT.

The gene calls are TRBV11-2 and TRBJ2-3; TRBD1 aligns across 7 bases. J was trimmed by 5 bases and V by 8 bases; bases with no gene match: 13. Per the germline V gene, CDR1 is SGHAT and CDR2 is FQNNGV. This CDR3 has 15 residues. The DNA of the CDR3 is TGTGCCAGCGACTCGAGGACAGGTTTTGGAGATACGCAGTATTTT. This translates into CASDSRTGFGDTQYF.

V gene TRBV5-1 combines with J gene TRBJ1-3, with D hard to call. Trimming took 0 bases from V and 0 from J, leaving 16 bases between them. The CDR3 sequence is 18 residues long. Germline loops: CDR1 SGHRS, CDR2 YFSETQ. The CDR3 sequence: CASSLGAASGHSGNTIYF. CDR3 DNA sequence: TGCGCCAGCAGCTTGGGGGCAGCATCTGGCCACTCTGGAAACACCATATATTTT.